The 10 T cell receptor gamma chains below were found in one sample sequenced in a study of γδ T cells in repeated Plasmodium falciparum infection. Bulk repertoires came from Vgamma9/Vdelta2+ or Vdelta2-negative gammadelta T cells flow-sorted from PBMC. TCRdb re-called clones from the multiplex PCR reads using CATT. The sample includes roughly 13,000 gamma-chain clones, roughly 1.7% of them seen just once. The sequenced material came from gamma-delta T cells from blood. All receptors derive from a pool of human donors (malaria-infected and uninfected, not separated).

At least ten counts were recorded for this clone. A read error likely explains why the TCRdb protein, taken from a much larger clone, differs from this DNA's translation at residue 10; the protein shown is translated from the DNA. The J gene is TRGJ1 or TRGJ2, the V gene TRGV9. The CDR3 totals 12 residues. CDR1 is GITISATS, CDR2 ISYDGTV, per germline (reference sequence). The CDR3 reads CALWEAYYKRLF. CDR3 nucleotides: TGTGCCTTGTGGGAGGCGTATTATAAGAGACTCTTT.

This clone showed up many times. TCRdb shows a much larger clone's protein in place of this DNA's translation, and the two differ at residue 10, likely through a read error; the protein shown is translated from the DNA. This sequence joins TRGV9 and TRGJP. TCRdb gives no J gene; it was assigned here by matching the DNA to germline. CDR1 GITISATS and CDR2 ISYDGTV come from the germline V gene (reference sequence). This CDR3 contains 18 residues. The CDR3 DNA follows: TGTGCCTTGTGGGAGGTGTCCCCTCAAGGGTTGGGCAAAAAAATCAAGGTATTT. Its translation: CALWEVSPQGLGKKIKVF.

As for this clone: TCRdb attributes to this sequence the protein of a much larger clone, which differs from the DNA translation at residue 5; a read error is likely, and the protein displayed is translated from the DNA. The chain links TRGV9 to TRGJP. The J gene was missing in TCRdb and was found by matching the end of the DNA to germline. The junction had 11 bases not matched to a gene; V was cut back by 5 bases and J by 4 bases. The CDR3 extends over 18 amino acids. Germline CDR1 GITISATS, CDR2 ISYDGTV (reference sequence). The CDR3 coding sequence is TGTGCCTTGTGGGGGTCCAACCCTCAAGAGTTGGGCAAAAAAATCAAGGTATTT. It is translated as CALWGSNPQELGKKIKVF.

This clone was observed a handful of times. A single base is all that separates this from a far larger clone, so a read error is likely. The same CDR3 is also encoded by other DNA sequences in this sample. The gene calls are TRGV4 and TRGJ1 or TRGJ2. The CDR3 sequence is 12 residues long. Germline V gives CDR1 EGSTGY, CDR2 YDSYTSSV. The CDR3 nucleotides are TGTGCCACCTGGGATAGGACGAATAAGAAGCTCTTT. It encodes CATWDRTNKKLF.

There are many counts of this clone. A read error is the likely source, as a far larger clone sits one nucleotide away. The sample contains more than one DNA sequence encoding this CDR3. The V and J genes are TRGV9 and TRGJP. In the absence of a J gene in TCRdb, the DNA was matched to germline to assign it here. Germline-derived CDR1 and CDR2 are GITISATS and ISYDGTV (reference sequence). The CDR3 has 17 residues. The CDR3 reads CALWEAGRELGKKIKVF. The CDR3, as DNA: TGTGCCTTGTGGGAGGCGGGGCGAGAGTTGGGCAAAAAAATCAAGGTATTT.

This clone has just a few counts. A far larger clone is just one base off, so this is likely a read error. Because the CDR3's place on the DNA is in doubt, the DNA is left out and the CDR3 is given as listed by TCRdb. CDR3 protein: CALWEVRRNSLAVEQHLLSQVSIGRIQHF. For the V gene the call is TRGV9; the J gene has no call. The CDR3 is 29 residues long, counting both termini. Germline values: CDR1 GITISATS, CDR2 ISYDGTV (reference sequence).

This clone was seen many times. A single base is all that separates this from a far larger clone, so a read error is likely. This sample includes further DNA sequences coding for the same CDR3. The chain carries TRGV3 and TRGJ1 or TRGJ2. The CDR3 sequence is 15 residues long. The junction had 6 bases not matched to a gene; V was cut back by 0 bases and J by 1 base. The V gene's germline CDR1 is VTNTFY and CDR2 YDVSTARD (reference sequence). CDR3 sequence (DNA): TGTGCCACCTGGGACAGGCAGGGTAATTATTATAAGAAACTCTTT. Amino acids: CATWDRQGNYYKKLF.

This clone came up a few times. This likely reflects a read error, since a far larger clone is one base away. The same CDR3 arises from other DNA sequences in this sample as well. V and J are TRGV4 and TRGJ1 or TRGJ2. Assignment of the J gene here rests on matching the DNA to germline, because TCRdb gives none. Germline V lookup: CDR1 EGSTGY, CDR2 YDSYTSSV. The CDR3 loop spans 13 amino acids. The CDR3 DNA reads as TGTGCAACCTGGGATGGCGGGAATTATAAGAAACTCTTT. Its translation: CATWDGGNYKKLF.

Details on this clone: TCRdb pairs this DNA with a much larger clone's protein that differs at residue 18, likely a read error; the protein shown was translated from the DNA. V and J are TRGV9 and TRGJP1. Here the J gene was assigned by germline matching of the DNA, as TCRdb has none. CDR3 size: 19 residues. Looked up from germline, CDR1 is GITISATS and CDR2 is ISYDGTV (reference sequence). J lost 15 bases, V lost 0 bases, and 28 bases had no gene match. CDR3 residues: CALWEVEFSQELGKKIKIF. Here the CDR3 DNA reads TGTGCCTTGTGGGAGGTGGAATTCTCGCAAGAGTTGGGCAAAAAAATCAAGATATTT.

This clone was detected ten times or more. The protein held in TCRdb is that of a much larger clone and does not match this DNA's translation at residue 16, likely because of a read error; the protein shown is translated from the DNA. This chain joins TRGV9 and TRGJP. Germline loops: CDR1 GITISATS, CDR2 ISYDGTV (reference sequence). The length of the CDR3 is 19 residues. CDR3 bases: TGTGCCTTGTGGGAGGTGGAATTCTCGCAAGAGTTGGGCAAAAAAGTCAAGGTATTT. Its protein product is CALWEVEFSQELGKKVKVF.